These T cell receptor beta chains were read from a single sample in a study of early T cells in non-severe SARS-CoV-2 infection. MiXCR, run by TCRdb on the 5' RACE reads, gives a single entry per CDR3 protein. Here the sample spans about 66,000 distinct CDR3 sequences, less than 15% being singletons. The source material was whole blood. These receptors were taken from an adult who was a healthcare worker with PCR-confirmed SARS-CoV-2 infection or an uninfected control (not recorded which). CDR3s include the opening cysteine and the closing phenylalanine or tryptophan. The order of the fields is V gene, clone size, D gene, J gene, CDR3 protein, CDR3 DNA. A D gene is named only where the DNA matches it firmly. Size is stated for part of the rows, as once, few or many counts, or as a class when the clone is expanded.

TRBV7-2	NA	TRBD2	TRBJ2-3	CASSLGAGTKQTQYF	TGTGCCAGCAGCTTAGGGGCCGGGACTAAACAGACGCAGTATTTT
TRBV7-9	few	NA	TRBJ2-5	CASSIETQYF	TGTGCCAGCAGCATAGAGACCCAGTACTTC
TRBV2	few	TRBD2	TRBJ2-7	CASSWGLAGGGYEQYF	TGTGCCAGCAGTTGGGGACTAGCGGGAGGAGGCTACGAGCAGTACTTC
TRBV7-2	many	TRBD2	TRBJ2-7	CASNSLAGSAEQYF	TGTGCCAGCAATAGTCTAGCGGGCTCGGCCGAGCAGTACTTC
TRBV29-1	few	NA	TRBJ1-5	CSVGGTGHQPQHF	TGCAGCGTTGGGGGCACAGGTCATCAGCCCCAGCATTTT
TRBV27	few	NA	TRBJ1-6	CASREQAYNSPLHF	TGTGCCAGCAGAGAACAGGCCTATAATTCACCCCTCCACTTT
TRBV6-1	NA	NA	TRBJ2-2	CASSLTRADGELFF	TGTGCCAGCAGTCTAACCAGGGCGGACGGGGAGCTGTTTTTT
TRBV28	few	NA	TRBJ1-4	CASGGLGEKLFF	TGTGCCAGCGGGGGGCTCGGTGAAAAACTGTTTTTT
TRBV5-1	NA	NA	TRBJ1-2	CASSSPLTQENYGYTF	TGCGCCAGCAGCTCACCCCTAACACAGGAAAACTATGGCTACACCTTC
TRBV12-3/TRBV12-4	many	TRBD2	TRBJ2-1	CASSQIGGGEQFF	TGTGCCAGCAGCCAGATCGGGGGGGGTGAGCAGTTCTTC
TRBV5-6	few	NA	TRBJ2-2	CASSLLVAGELFF	TGTGCCAGCAGCTTGCTTGTCGCCGGGGAGCTGTTTTTT
TRBV6-2/TRBV6-3	NA	NA	TRBJ2-7	CASSYSGLASEQYF	TGTGCCAGCAGTTACTCGGGGCTAGCGTCGGAGCAGTACTTC
TRBV7-9	many	NA	TRBJ2-1	CASRPDPGGNSWTYNEQFF	TGTGCCAGCAGGCCGGACCCTGGCGGGAATAGTTGGACCTACAATGAGCAGTTCTTC
TRBV3-1	NA	TRBD2	TRBJ2-7	CASSLIAGGNEQYF	TGTGCCAGCAGCCTCATAGCGGGAGGAAACGAGCAGTACTTC
TRBV7-6	many	NA	TRBJ2-7	CASSPRDGYEQYF	TGTGCCAGCAGCCCAAGGGACGGCTACGAGCAGTACTTC
TRBV20-1	many	NA	TRBJ2-7	CSARRVGQPGEQYF	TGCAGTGCTAGAAGAGTAGGGCAACCGGGCGAGCAGTACTTC
TRBV7-9	many	NA	TRBJ2-7	CASSLDDFASYEQYF	TGTGCCAGCAGCTTGGACGACTTCGCCTCCTACGAGCAGTACTTC
TRBV2	many	NA	TRBJ2-7	CASRTGKSYEQYF	TGTGCCAGCAGGACGGGGAAGTCCTACGAGCAGTACTTC
TRBV27	many	NA	TRBJ2-7	CASSLLGGEQYF	TGTGCCAGCAGTTTATTGGGGGGCGAGCAGTACTTC
TRBV29-1	few	NA	TRBJ2-4	CSVEAAGRNIQYF	TGCAGCGTTGAGGCTGCAGGGAGAAACATTCAGTACTTC
TRBV5-1	few	TRBD1	TRBJ1-2	CASSSGTGFNYGYTF	TGCGCCAGCAGCTCCGGGACAGGGTTCAACTATGGCTACACCTTC
TRBV9	NA	NA	TRBJ2-7	CASSVSGDGTYEQYF	TGTGCCAGCAGCGTGTCAGGCGACGGAACCTACGAGCAGTACTTC
TRBV5-1	NA	TRBD1	TRBJ2-1	CASSSGQDNEQFF	TGCGCCAGCAGCTCCGGACAGGACAATGAGCAGTTCTTC
TRBV4-3	many	NA	TRBJ2-3	CASSQDRGPGDTQYF	TGCGCCAGCAGCCAAGACAGGGGACCTGGGGATACGCAGTATTTT
TRBV20-1	NA	TRBD2	TRBJ2-3	CSARDSGRTDTQYF	TGCAGTGCTAGAGATAGCGGGAGAACAGATACGCAGTATTTT
TRBV29-1	NA	TRBD2	TRBJ2-1	CSVGRAGGSYNEQFF	TGCAGCGTTGGACGAGCGGGAGGGTCCTACAATGAGCAGTTCTTC
TRBV12-3/TRBV12-4	few	NA	TRBJ2-7	CASTLSGVNEQYF	TGTGCCAGCACCCTATCGGGGGTAAACGAGCAGTACTTC
TRBV27	many	TRBD1	TRBJ2-7	CASGGQGVEQYF	TGTGCCAGCGGTGGACAGGGCGTCGAGCAGTACTTC
TRBV29-1	few	TRBD1	TRBJ2-7	CSVGQGDRSEQYF	TGCAGCGTTGGACAGGGGGATAGGAGCGAGCAGTACTTC
TRBV6-2/TRBV6-3	NA	NA	TRBJ2-1	CASSFPPREQFF	TGTGCCAGCAGTTTCCCCCCCCGTGAGCAGTTCTTC
TRBV7-9	NA	NA	TRBJ2-3	CASSLSRAGTQYF	TGTGCCAGCAGCTTATCTCGAGCTGGAACGCAGTATTTT
TRBV10-3	few	NA	TRBJ1-3	CAISDRLLYGNTIYF	TGTGCCATCAGTGACAGGTTACTGTACGGAAACACCATATATTTT
TRBV2	few	NA	TRBJ2-1	CASSAPGVRNEQFF	TGTGCCAGCAGTGCCCCCGGCGTCCGGAATGAGCAGTTCTTC
TRBV6-2/TRBV6-3	NA	NA	TRBJ2-1	CASSYGAARGREQFF	TGTGCCAGCAGTTACGGGGCGGCTCGGGGGCGTGAGCAGTTCTTC
TRBV6-1	NA	NA	TRBJ1-5	CASRPGQGNNQPQHF	TGTGCCAGCAGACCGGGACAAGGGAACAATCAGCCCCAGCATTTT
TRBV18	NA	TRBD2	TRBJ2-7	CASSPELAGFYEQYF	TGTGCCAGCTCACCAGAGCTAGCGGGTTTCTACGAGCAGTACTTC
TRBV6-1	NA	NA	TRBJ1-5	CASSEVRRGNNQPQHF	TGTGCCAGCAGTGAAGTCCGCAGGGGCAACAATCAGCCCCAGCATTTT
TRBV7-9	medium-sized	NA	TRBJ1-1	CASSPQGNTEAFF	TGTGCCAGCAGTCCCCAGGGGAACACTGAAGCTTTCTTT
TRBV28	many	TRBD1	TRBJ2-7	CASRGTGRYEQYF	TGTGCCAGCAGGGGGACAGGGCGGTACGAGCAGTACTTC
TRBV18	few	NA	TRBJ1-1	CASSKGPGANTEAFF	TGTGCCAGCTCAAAAGGACCGGGGGCGAACACTGAAGCTTTCTTT
TRBV19	many	NA	TRBJ2-7	CASSIAGQGLREQYF	TGTGCCAGTAGTATAGCCGGCCAGGGCCTTCGAGAGCAGTACTTC
TRBV7-3	many	TRBD2	TRBJ2-1	CASSKNVGLAGLSEQFF	TGTGCCAGCAGTAAAAACGTGGGACTAGCGGGCCTATCGGAGCAGTTCTTC
TRBV10-3	NA	NA	TRBJ1-4	CAIRENRDEKLFF	TGTGCCATCAGGGAGAACCGGGATGAAAAACTGTTTTTT
TRBV28	few	NA	TRBJ2-2	CASSPGWELFF	TGTGCCAGCAGTCCCGGATGGGAGCTGTTTTTT
TRBV12-3/TRBV12-4	NA	NA	TRBJ1-3	CASSLDSSFSGNTIYF	TGTGCCAGCAGTTTAGACTCGTCCTTCTCTGGAAACACCATATATTTT
TRBV5-1	many	NA	TRBJ1-1	CASSLGSANTEAFF	TGCGCCAGCAGCTTGGGTTCAGCGAACACTGAAGCTTTCTTT
TRBV6-2/TRBV6-3	few	TRBD1	TRBJ2-5	CASGNRDSLKETQYF	TGTGCCAGCGGGAACCGGGACAGTCTAAAAGAGACCCAGTACTTC
TRBV12-3/TRBV12-4	many	TRBD1	TRBJ2-3	CASTETGRTQYF	TGTGCCAGCACCGAGACAGGGCGGACGCAGTATTTT
TRBV10-3	few	NA	TRBJ2-5	CAISRGVDETQYF	TGTGCCATCAGTAGGGGGGTAGATGAGACCCAGTACTTC
TRBV12-3/TRBV12-4	many	NA	TRBJ2-1	CASSLVSEQFF	TGTGCCAGCAGTTTGGTTAGCGAGCAGTTCTTC
TRBV2	NA	NA	TRBJ1-3	CASSPRDMRNTIYF	TGTGCCAGCAGTCCCCGGGACATGCGAAACACCATATATTTT
TRBV10-3	few	NA	TRBJ1-4	CAIRGDRTEKLFF	TGTGCCATCAGGGGAGACAGGACTGAAAAACTGTTTTTT
TRBV10-1	many	NA	TRBJ1-2	CASSESARQGYTF	TGCGCCAGCAGTGAGTCCGCCAGGCAAGGCTACACCTTC